This T cell receptor beta chain appears in the sequencing data of a study of early T cells in non-severe SARS-CoV-2 infection. Overall study: From unsorted whole blood, bulk RNA was sequenced, and the chains remained unpaired.

This clonotype was recorded many times. The TCR library protocol was used to attach unique molecular identifiers. These identifiers were attached to individual cDNA molecules. TCRdb re-called the 5' RACE reads with MiXCR, one entry per CDR3 protein. The table includes tens of thousands of distinct CDR3 sequences, more than 12% detected once. V was shortened by 3 bases and J by 1 base, with 8 bases between the two germline ends. CDR1 and CDR2 (germline): SGHRS, YFSETQ. This CDR3 is 14 amino acids long. This clonotype was sampled from an adult who was a healthcare worker with PCR-confirmed SARS-CoV-2 infection or an uninfected control (not recorded which). The specimen sequenced was whole blood. The genes are TRBV5-1 and TRBJ2-1; weak D call: TRBD2 (6 bases). CDR3 residues: CASSSGDSYNEQFF. The CDR3 nucleotides are TGCGCCAGCAGCTCGGGAGATTCCTACAATGAGCAGTTCTTC.